This entry lists 4 T cell receptor beta chains sequenced from one sample in a study of T cell changes during pregnancy in multiple sclerosis. Produced via immunoSEQ multiplex PCR; TCRdb's table is partial and in-frame only. This sample has 12,000 or so clones, with roughly 82% found just once. The sample here was CD8+ T cells from peripheral blood mononuclear cells, taken after pregnancy. The receptors shown here come from a female donor in good health, enrolled as a control in a pregnancy study.

This chain uses TRBV7-9 with TRBJ2-2; a possible D gene is TRBD1 (5 bases). The CDR3 loop spans 15 amino acids. Germline V gene sequence: CDR1 SEHNR, CDR2 FQNEAQ (reference sequence). V was shortened by 8 bases and J by 0 bases, with 13 bases between the two germline ends. In DNA form, the CDR3 reads TGTGCCAGCGGTTTTACAGGACCGAACACCGGGGAGCTGTTTTTT. It translates to CASGFTGPNTGELFF.

The J gene is TRBJ2-1, the V gene TRBV15; 11 bases agree with TRBD2. Germline CDR1 is LNHNV and CDR2 is YYDKDF (reference sequence). The V gene end was trimmed by 0 bases and the J gene end by 6 bases; junction bases not matched to a gene: 1. The length of the CDR3 is 15 residues. The CDR3: CATSRDSGGANEQFF. The CDR3 DNA sequence: TGTGCCACCAGCAGAGATAGCGGGGGGGCCAATGAGCAGTTCTTC. Looking up the rest from reference TRBV15 and TRBJ2-1 gives the full variable domain: DAMVIQNPRYQVTQFGKPVTLSCSQTLNHNVMYWYQQKSSQAPKLLFHYYDKDFNNEADTPDNFQSRRPNTSFCFLDIRSPGLGDTAMYLCATSRDSGGANEQFFGPGTRLTVL.

About this clone itself: One junction end does not reproduce the germline sequence, and a read error may be involved. This chain links TRBV4-2 with TRBJ2-7; 15 nucleotides agree with TRBD2. This CDR3 region has 18 residues. CDR1 and CDR2 (germline): LGHNA, YNFKEQ. The CDR3: CASSQADGLAGGLDEQYF. CDR3 DNA sequence: TGTGCCAGCAGTCAAGCAGATGGACTAGCGGGGGGGCTGGACGAGCAGTACTTC.

This chain joins TRBV27 and TRBJ1-2, with 7 bases lining up with TRBD1. Germline V lookup: CDR1 MNHEY, CDR2 SMNVEV (reference sequence). V dropped 4 bases and J dropped 7; count of bases not matched to a gene: 12. The length of the CDR3 is 15 residues. The CDR3 DNA follows: TGTGCCAGCAGTTCGTTGACAGGGCGTCTCCTTGGCTACACCTTC. This codes for CASSSLTGRLLGYTF.